A single sample gave rise to the 24 T cell receptor beta chains below, sequenced in a study of blood T cell repertoires in COVID-19 (dated by TCRdb to 2020 to 2021). Library construction relied on the immunoSEQ multiplex PCR assay. As stored in TCRdb, this immuneACCESS dataset retains in-frame rearrangements with V and J assigned. A fraction of the clones does not appear; measured against another copy, unresolved V genes explain less than half of the discrepancy, and the remainder lacks a known reason. The sample data list some 200,000 clones, and 83% of these were observed just once. The ten largest clonotypes hold around 1.3% of the sample. Sequencing was done on a sample of peripheral blood. Receptor source: a woman aged 25 to 39 with COVID-19, enrolled during active disease.

Written as DNA, the CDR3 is TGTGCCAGCACACGACGCGGTGGACAGGGGGCGGGTGGCTACACCTTC. Protein: CASTRRGGQGAGGYTF. This rearrangement joins TRBV27 to TRBJ1-2; 11 nucleotides line up with TRBD1. The germline V gene encodes CDR1 MNHEY and CDR2 SMNVEV (reference sequence). V trimming: 7 bases; J trimming: 7 bases; junction bases outside the gene matches: 14. This CDR3 contains 16 residues.

The J gene is TRBJ2-7, the V gene TRBV6-1, with D tentatively TRBD1 (5 bases). The CDR3 is 15 residues long. Germline V gene data show CDR1 as MNHNS and CDR2 as SASEGT. V lost 2 bases and J lost 3, with 14 bases in between. The CDR3: CASSEIFQRGYEQYF. DNA for the CDR3: TGTGCCAGCAGTGAAATCTTTCAAAGGGGCTACGAGCAGTACTTC.

The chain has TRBV7-9 and TRBJ1-1; 8 positions agree with TRBD1. In germline, CDR1 is SEHNR, CDR2 FQNEAQ (reference sequence). The trim removed 6 bases at V and 4 bases at J, leaving 1 base unmatched. This CDR3 has 12 residues. The CDR3 bases are TGTGCCAGCAGAACAGGGGGCACTGAAGCTTTCTTT. This encodes CASRTGGTEAFF.

This chain connects TRBV6-5 to TRBJ2-3; D not resolved. The CDR3 is made up of 14 amino acids. Germline V gene lookup returns CDR1 MNHEY and CDR2 SVGAGI. V was cut by 6 bases and J by 4 bases, with 14 bases left in between. Here the CDR3 DNA reads TGTGCCAGCAGCCGCCTAAGAGGCGCAGATACGCAGTATTTT. This encodes CASSRLRGADTQYF.

CDR3 in amino acids: CASSQVLKLGTPQETQYF. The CDR3 DNA follows: TGTGCCAGCAGCCAAGTATTGAAATTGGGGACTCCCCAAGAGACCCAGTACTTC. The rearrangement joins TRBV3-1 (or the pseudogene TRBV3-2) to TRBJ2-5; the D gene is possibly TRBD2 (6 bases). The CDR3 covers 18 residues. The V end lost 1 base, the J end lost 1 base, and 19 bases lay between the germline ends. Germline loops: CDR1 LGHDT, CDR2 YNNKEL (reference sequence).

The gene calls are TRBV7-9 and TRBJ2-1; perhaps TRBD2 as D (5 bases). V lost 5 bases and J lost 10, with 18 bases in between. Germline CDR1 is SEHNR and CDR2 is FQNEAQ (reference sequence). The CDR3 covers 14 residues. CDR3 coding DNA: TGTGCCAGCAGCGTCTTACCCCCCCGCGGGGAGCAGTTCTTC. This encodes CASSVLPPRGEQFF.

V is TRBV3-1 (or the pseudogene TRBV3-2) and J is TRBJ1-5, with D tentatively TRBD1 (5 bases). This CDR3 region has 15 residues. V was trimmed by 0 bases and J by 2 bases, leaving 8 bases between them. Germline V gene lookup returns CDR1 LGHDT and CDR2 YNNKEL (reference sequence). The CDR3 DNA is TGTGCCAGCAGCCAAGAAGGGGTGTGCAATCAGCCCCAGCATTTT. Encoded protein: CASSQEGVCNQPQHF.

The V gene is TRBV3-1 (or the pseudogene TRBV3-2), the J gene TRBJ2-7; 9 nucleotides agree with TRBD1. The CDR3 runs to 15 residues. Trimming at V came to 3 bases and at J to 1 base, leaving 4 bases not matched to a gene. Germline loops: CDR1 LGHDT, CDR2 YNNKEL (reference sequence). DNA for the CDR3: TGTGCCAGCAGCCACTTGGGACAGGGTTCCTACGAGCAGTACTTC. Protein sequence: CASSHLGQGSYEQYF.

This clone appeared a single time. The chain has TRBV19 and TRBJ1-3, with D perhaps TRBD1 (5 bases). The CDR3 covers 16 residues. Germline-derived CDR1 and CDR2 are LNHDA and SQIVND (reference sequence). Between the trimmed V and J ends, which lost 5 bases and 0 bases, there was a span of 14 bases. DNA of the CDR3: TGTGCCAGTAGTGCTCGTTGGGGGGACTCTGGAAACACCATATATTTT. Residues: CASSARWGDSGNTIYF.

The chain uses TRBV2 and TRBJ2-5; D remains ambiguous. CDR3 size: 13 residues. Trimming shortened V by 4 bases and J by 1 base, and 7 bases separated the two germline ends. Germline CDR1 reads SNHLY; CDR2 reads FYNNEI. The CDR3 DNA is TGTGCCAGCAGTGGCGACTTCCAAGAGACCCAGTACTTC. It codes for CASSGDFQETQYF.

This clone came up a few times. The chain carries TRBV7-2 and TRBJ2-7; no definite D call. Trimming pared 1 base from V and 4 bases from J, leaving 11 bases between. The CDR3 extends over 14 amino acids. Germline V gene data show CDR1 as SGHTA and CDR2 as FQGNSA. In nucleotides, the CDR3 is TGTGCCAGCAGCTTAGTCGGAGTAAGGTACGAGCAGTACTTC. Its translation: CASSLVGVRYEQYF.

The chain joins TRBV19 to TRBJ1-5, with D hard to call. The CDR3 contains 16 residues. V shed 1 base and J shed 7 bases, with 17 bases lying between them. Germline values: CDR1 LNHDA, CDR2 SQIVND (reference sequence). The CDR3 coding sequence is TGTGCCAGTAGTATAGGGTACCGAGACGAGGTCCAGCCCCAGCATTTT. Residues: CASSIGYRDEVQPQHF.

This clone was seen only once. This chain joins TRBV2 and TRBJ2-7; unclear D gene. This CDR3 comprises 14 residues. The V and J ends lost 3 bases and 5 bases respectively, with 14 bases between them. Germline CDR1 reads SNHLY; CDR2 reads FYNNEI. The CDR3 loop is CASSERLIQNEQYF. As DNA, the CDR3 is TGTGCCAGCAGTGAGCGGCTTATTCAGAACGAGCAGTACTTC.

The V and J genes are TRBV29-1 and TRBJ1-2, with TRBD1 matching 10 bases. This CDR3 is built from 14 residues. Trimming at V came to 2 bases and at J to 6 bases, leaving 6 bases not matched to a gene. CDR1 is SQVTM, CDR2 ANQGSEA, per germline. The CDR3 is CSVERQGADHGYTF. The CDR3 DNA sequence: TGCAGCGTTGAAAGACAGGGGGCGGATCATGGCTACACCTTC.

V is TRBV9 and J is TRBJ2-7, with 9 bases identical to TRBD2. This CDR3 is 15 amino acids long. From germline, CDR1 is SGDLS and CDR2 YYNGEE. J was trimmed by 6 bases and V by 3 bases; bases with no gene match: 10. The DNA for the CDR3 is TGTGCCAGCAGCGATGGACTAGCGACGCGGGGCGAGCAGTACTTC. This gives the protein CASSDGLATRGEQYF.

The CDR3 region has the DNA TGTGCCAGCAGCTTAGTTTGGCCTCGCGGCGGGAGGGAGACCCAGTACTTC. Translation gives CASSLVWPRGGRETQYF. The chain recombines TRBV7-2 with TRBJ2-5; 8 nucleotides align to TRBD2. The V and J ends lost 1 base and 5 bases, in that order; junction bases with no gene match: 12. CDR3 size: 17 residues. Germline assignment: CDR1 SGHTA and CDR2 FQGNSA.

This rearrangement joins TRBV7-4 to TRBJ2-7; TRBD1 matches 9 bases. J gave up 2 bases and V 5 bases, and 13 bases lay outside the gene matches. Germline V lookup: CDR1 SGHVT, CDR2 SQSDAQ. CDR3 size: 17 residues. CDR3 sequence (DNA): TGTGCCAGCAGCCATATACTACAGGGGGCAGCGCCCTACGAGCAGTACTTC. Its protein product is CASSHILQGAAPYEQYF.

The rearrangement links TRBV12-3 or TRBV12-4 to TRBJ2-2, with D possibly TRBD2 on 5 matching bases. The CDR3 sequence is 13 residues long. V was trimmed by 6 bases and J by 4 bases, leaving 9 bases between them. The CDR3 sequence: CASREAATGELFF. The CDR3 DNA reads as TGTGCCAGCAGGGAAGCGGCCACCGGGGAGCTGTTTTTT.

V gene TRBV5-6 combines with J gene TRBJ2-1; 13 bases line up with TRBD2. J was trimmed by 7 bases and V by 5 bases; bases with no gene match: 6. The CDR3 is made up of 15 amino acids. CDR1 and CDR2 from the germline V gene are SGHDT and YYEEEE. The chain's CDR3 is CASRRGTSGINEQFF. The CDR3 DNA reads as TGTGCCAGCAGGCGAGGGACTAGCGGGATAAATGAGCAGTTCTTC.

In its sample, this clone was seen a few times. The chain recombines TRBV10-2 with TRBJ1-4; 8 nucleotides line up with TRBD1. The CDR3 consists of 14 residues. The germline CDR1 and CDR2 sequences are WSHSY and SAAADI. J gave up 8 bases and V 3 bases, and 5 bases lay outside the gene matches. Written as DNA, the CDR3 is TGCGCCAGCAGTGATTTGACAGGGGAAGAAAAACTGTTTTTT. Translated, it gives CASSDLTGEEKLFF.

The chain couples TRBV7-9 to TRBJ2-1, with 10 bases that match TRBD2. This CDR3 spans 15 amino acids. Germline V gene sequence: CDR1 SEHNR, CDR2 FQNEAQ (reference sequence). V was pared by 3 bases and J by 5 bases, with 4 bases of the junction left unmatched. DNA for the CDR3: TGTGCCAGCAGCTTTGGACTAGCGGAAAACAATGAGCAGTTCTTC. It specifies CASSFGLAENNEQFF.

CDR3: CASSSGTSGRAHEQYF. The CDR3 nucleotides are TGTGCCAGCAGCTCCGGGACTAGCGGGAGGGCCCACGAGCAGTACTTC. J is TRBJ2-7 and V is TRBV6-6; 16 nucleotides line up with TRBD2. The V gene end was trimmed by 6 bases and the J gene end by 5 bases; junction bases not matched to a gene: 7. The CDR3 spans 16 residues. Germline-derived CDR1 and CDR2 are MNHNY and SVGAGI (reference sequence).

The CDR3 DNA reads as TGTGCCAGCAGTCCCACCGTGGGGAGGGGAGGCTACACCTTC. This encodes CASSPTVGRGGYTF. V and J are TRBV6-2 or TRBV6-3 and TRBJ1-2; D might be TRBD1 (5 bases). V was shortened by 5 bases and J by 8 bases, with 18 bases between the two germline ends. Germline CDR1 is MNHEY and CDR2 is SVGEGT. The CDR3 covers 14 residues.

This chain links TRBV27 with TRBJ1-5; the D gene is possibly TRBD1 (6 bases). The CDR3 is 16 amino acids. The germline CDR1 and CDR2 sequences are MNHEY and SMNVEV (reference sequence). Trimming pared 3 bases from V and 2 bases from J, leaving 14 bases between. The CDR3 spells CASSLRGGVGNQPQHF. In DNA, the CDR3 is TGTGCCAGCAGTTTGCGGGGGGGCGTTGGCAATCAGCCCCAGCATTTT.